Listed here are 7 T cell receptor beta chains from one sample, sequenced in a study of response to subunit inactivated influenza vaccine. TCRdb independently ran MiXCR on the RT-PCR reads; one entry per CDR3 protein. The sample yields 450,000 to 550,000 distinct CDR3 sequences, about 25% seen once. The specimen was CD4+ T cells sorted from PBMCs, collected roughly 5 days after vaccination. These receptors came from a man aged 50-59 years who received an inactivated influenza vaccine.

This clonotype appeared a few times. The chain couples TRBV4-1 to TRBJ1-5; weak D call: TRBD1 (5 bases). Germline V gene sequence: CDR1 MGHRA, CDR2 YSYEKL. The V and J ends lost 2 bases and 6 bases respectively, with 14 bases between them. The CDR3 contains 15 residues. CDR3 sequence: CASSQLGLQSQPQHF. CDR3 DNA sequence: TGCGCCAGCAGCCAATTGGGACTGCAGAGTCAGCCCCAGCATTTT.

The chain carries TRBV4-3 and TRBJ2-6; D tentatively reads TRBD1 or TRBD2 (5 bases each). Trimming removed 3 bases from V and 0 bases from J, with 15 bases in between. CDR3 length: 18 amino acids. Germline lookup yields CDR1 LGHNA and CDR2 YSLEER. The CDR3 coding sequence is TGCGCCAGCAGCCAGGAACCTTCAGGGAGCTCTGGGGCCAACGTCCTGACTTTC. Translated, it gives CASSQEPSGSSGANVLTF.

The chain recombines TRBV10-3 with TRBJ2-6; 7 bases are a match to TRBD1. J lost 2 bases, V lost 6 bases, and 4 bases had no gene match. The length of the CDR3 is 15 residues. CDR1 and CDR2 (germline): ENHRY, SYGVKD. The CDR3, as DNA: TGTGCCATCAGCCAGGGGGTCACTGGGGCCAACGTCCTGACTTTC. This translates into CAISQGVTGANVLTF.

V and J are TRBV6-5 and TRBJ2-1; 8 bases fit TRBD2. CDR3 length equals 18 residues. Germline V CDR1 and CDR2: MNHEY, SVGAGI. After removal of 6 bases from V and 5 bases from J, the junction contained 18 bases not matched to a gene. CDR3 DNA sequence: TGTGCCAGCAGCTACCTCATTCTCCGGGAGGGTTTCGACAATGAGCAGTTCTTC. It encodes CASSYLILREGFDNEQFF.

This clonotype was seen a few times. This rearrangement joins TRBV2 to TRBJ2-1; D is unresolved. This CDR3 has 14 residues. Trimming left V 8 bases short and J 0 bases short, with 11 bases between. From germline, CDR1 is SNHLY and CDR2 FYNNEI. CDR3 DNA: TGTGCCAGCTCTACAAGGAGCTCCTACAATGAGCAGTTCTTC. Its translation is CASSTRSSYNEQFF.

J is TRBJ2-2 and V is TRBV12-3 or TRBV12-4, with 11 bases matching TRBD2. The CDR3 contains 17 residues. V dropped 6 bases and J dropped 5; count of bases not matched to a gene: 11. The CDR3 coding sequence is TGTGCCAGCAGCCTACTACCCCCTAGCGGGGGGACCGGGGAGCTGTTTTTT. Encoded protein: CASSLLPPSGGTGELFF.

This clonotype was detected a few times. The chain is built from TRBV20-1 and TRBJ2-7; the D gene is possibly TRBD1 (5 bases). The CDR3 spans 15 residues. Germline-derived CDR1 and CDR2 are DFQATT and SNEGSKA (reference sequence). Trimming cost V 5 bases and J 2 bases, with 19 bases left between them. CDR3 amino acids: CSAPPPRGSPYEQYF. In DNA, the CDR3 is TGCAGTGCTCCTCCGCCAAGGGGTAGTCCCTACGAGCAGTACTTC.